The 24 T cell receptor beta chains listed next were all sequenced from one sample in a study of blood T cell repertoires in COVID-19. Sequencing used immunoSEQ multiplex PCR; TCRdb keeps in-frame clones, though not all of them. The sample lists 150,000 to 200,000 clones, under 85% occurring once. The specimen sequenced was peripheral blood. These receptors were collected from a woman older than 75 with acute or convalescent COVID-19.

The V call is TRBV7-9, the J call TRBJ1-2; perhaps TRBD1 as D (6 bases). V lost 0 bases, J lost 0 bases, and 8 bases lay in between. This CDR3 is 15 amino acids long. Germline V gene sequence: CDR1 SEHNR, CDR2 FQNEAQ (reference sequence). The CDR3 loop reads CASSLAGGTNYGYTF. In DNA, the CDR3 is TGTGCCAGCAGCTTAGCAGGGGGAACTAACTATGGCTACACCTTC.

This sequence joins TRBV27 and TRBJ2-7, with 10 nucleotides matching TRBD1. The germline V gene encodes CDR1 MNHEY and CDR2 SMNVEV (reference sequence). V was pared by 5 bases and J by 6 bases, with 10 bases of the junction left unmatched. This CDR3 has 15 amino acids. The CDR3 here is CASSPRTGTGVEQYF. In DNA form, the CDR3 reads TGTGCCAGCAGTCCCCGGACCGGGACAGGGGTCGAGCAGTACTTC.

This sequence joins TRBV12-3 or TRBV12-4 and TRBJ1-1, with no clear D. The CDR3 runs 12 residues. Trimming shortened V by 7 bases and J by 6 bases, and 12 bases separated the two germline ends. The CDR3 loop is CASMRAMAEAFF. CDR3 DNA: TGTGCCAGCATGAGAGCCATGGCTGAAGCTTTCTTT.

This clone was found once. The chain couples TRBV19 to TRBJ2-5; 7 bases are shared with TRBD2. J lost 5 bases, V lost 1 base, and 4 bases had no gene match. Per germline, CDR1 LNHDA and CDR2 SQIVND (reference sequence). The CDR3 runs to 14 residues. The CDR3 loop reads CASSIGGGDETQYF. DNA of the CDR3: TGTGCCAGTAGTATAGGCGGGGGAGATGAGACCCAGTACTTC. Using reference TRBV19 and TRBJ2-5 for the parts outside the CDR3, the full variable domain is DGGITQSPKYLFRKEGQNVTLSCEQNLNHDAMYWYRQDPGQGLRLIYYSQIVNDFQKGDIAEGYSVSREKKESFPLTVTSAQKNPTAFYLCASSIGGGDETQYFGPGTRLLVL.

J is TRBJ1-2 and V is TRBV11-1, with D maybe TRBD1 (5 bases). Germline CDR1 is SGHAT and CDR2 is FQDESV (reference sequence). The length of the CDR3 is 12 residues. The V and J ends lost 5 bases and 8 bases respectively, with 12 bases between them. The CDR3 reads CASSTTATGYTF. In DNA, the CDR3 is TGTGCCAGCAGCACGACAGCGACGGGCTACACCTTC.

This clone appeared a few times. The CDR3 is CASSYEGPDTGELFF. The DNA of the CDR3 is TGTGCCAGCAGTTACGAGGGCCCCGACACCGGGGAGCTGTTTTTT. V and J are TRBV6-6 and TRBJ2-2; TRBD2 might be the D (5 bases). Germline CDR1 and CDR2: MNHNY and SVGAGI (reference sequence). The germline V and J ends were trimmed by 2 bases and 3 bases, with 10 bases remaining between them. The CDR3 totals 15 residues.

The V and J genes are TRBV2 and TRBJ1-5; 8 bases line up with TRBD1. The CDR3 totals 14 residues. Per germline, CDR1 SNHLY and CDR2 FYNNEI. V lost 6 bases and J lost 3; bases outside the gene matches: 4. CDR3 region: CASRKDRDNQPQHF. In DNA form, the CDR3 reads TGTGCCAGCAGGAAGGACAGGGACAATCAGCCCCAGCATTTT.

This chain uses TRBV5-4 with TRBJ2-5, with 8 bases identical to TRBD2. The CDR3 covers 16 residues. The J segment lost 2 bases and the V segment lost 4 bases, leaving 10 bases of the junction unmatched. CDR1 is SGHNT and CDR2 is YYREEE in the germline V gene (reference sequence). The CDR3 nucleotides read TGTGCCAGCAGCCCCCGGAGCGGGAGTGGTCAAGAGACCCAGTACTTC. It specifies CASSPRSGSGQETQYF.

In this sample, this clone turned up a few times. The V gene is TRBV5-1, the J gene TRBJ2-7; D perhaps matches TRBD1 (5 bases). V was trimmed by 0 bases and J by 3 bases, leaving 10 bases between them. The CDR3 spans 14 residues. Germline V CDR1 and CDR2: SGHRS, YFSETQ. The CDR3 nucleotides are TGCGCCAGCAGCTTGGTTGGCAGGGACTACGAGCAGTACTTC. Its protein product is CASSLVGRDYEQYF.

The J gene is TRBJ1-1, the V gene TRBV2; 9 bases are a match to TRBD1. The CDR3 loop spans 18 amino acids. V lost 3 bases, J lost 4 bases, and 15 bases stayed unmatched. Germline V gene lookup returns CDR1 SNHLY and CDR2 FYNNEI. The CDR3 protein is CASSEAADRGLRGTEAFF. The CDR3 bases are TGTGCCAGCAGTGAGGCAGCGGACAGGGGCCTCCGGGGCACTGAAGCTTTCTTT.

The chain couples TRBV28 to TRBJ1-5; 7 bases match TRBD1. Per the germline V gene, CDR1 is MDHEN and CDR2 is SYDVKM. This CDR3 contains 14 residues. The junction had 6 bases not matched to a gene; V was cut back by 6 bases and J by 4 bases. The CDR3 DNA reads TGTGCCAGCAGGCTAACAGGGGTGAATCAGCCCCAGCATTTT. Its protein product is CASRLTGVNQPQHF.

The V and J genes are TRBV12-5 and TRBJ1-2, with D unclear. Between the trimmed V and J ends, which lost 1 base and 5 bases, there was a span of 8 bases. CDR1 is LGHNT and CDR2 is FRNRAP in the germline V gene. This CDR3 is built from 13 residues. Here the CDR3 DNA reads TGTGCTAGTGGTTTGGCCGCGATATATGGCTACACCTTC. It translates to CASGLAAIYGYTF.

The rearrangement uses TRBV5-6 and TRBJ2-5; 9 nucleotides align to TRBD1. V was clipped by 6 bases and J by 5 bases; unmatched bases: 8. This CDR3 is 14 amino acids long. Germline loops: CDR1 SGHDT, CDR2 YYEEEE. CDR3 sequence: CASTRTGEAETQYF. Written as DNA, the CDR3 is TGTGCCAGCACCCGGACAGGGGAAGCGGAGACCCAGTACTTC.

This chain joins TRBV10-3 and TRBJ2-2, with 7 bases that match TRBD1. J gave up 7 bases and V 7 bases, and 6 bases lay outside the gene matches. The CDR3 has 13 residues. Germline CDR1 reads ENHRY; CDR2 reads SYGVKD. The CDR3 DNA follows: TGTGCCATCAAAGGACAGGAGAACGGGGAGCTGTTTTTT. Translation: CAIKGQENGELFF.

The CDR3: CASSPTGGSLPYGYTF. Written as DNA, the CDR3 is TGTGCCAGCAGCCCGACCGGCGGCAGTCTACCCTATGGCTACACCTTC. The chain carries TRBV7-2 and TRBJ1-2, with D unclear. This CDR3 contains 16 residues. V lost 5 bases, J lost 4 bases, and 20 bases lay in between. CDR1 is SGHTA, CDR2 FQGNSA, per germline.

The CDR3 loop reads CATKTGFGTEAFF. CDR3 bases: TGTGCCACAAAAACCGGGTTCGGCACTGAAGCTTTCTTT. The chain has TRBV19 and TRBJ1-1, with no clear D. CDR3 length: 13 residues. Germline lookup yields CDR1 LNHDA and CDR2 SQIVND (reference sequence). The V end was cut by 10 bases, the J end by 4 bases, with 16 bases between.

The chain's CDR3 is CASSLTSGARGELFF. The CDR3, as DNA: TGTGCCAGCAGCCTCACTAGCGGGGCTCGGGGGGAGCTGTTTTTT. The genes are TRBV7-3 and TRBJ2-2; 10 nucleotides agree with TRBD2. This CDR3 is built from 15 residues. From germline, CDR1 is SGHTA and CDR2 FQGTGA. V was pared by 5 bases and J by 8 bases, with 8 bases of the junction left unmatched.

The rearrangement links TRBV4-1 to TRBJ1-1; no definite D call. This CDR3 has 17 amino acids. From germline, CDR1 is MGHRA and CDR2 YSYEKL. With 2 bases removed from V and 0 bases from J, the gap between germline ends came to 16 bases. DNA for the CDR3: TGCGCCAGCAGCCAACCCTTTGGTGGAGGGATGAACACTGAAGCTTTCTTT. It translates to CASSQPFGGGMNTEAFF.

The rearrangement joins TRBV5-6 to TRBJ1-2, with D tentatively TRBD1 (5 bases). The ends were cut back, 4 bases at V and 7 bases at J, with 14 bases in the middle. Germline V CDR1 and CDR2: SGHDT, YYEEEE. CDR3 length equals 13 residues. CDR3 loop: CASSASGYGGYTF. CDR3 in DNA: TGTGCCAGCAGCGCATCAGGGTATGGTGGCTACACCTTC.

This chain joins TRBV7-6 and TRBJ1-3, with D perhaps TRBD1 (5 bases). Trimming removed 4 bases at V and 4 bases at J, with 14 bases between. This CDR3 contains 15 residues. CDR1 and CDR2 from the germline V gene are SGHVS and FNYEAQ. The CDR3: CASSSYPSGGNTIYF. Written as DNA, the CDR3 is TGTGCCAGCAGCTCATACCCGTCAGGGGGAAACACCATATATTTT.

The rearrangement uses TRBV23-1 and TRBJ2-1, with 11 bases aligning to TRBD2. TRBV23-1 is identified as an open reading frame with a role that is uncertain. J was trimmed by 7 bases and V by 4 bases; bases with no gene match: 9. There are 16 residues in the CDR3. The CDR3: CASSPPTSGTGNEQFF. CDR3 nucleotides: TGCGCCAGCAGTCCACCGACTAGCGGGACTGGGAATGAGCAGTTCTTC.

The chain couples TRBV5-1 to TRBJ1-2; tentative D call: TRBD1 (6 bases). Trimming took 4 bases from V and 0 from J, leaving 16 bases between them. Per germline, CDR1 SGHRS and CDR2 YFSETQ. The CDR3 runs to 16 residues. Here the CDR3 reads CASSPTGSHTNYGYTF. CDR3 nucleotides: TGCGCCAGCAGCCCGACAGGTTCCCACACTAACTATGGCTACACCTTC.

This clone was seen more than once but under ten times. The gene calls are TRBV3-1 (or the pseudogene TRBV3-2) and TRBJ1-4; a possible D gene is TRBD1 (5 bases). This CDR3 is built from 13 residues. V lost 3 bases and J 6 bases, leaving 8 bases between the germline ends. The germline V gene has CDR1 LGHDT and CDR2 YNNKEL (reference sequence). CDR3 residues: CASSHSTDEKLFF. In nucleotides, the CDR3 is TGTGCCAGCAGCCATTCGACAGATGAAAAACTGTTTTTT.

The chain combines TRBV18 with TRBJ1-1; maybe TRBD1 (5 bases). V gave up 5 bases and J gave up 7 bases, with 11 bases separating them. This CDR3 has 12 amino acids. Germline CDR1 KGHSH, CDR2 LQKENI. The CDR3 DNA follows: TGTGCCAGCTCAATTTCCGACAGTGAAGCTTTCTTT. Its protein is CASSISDSEAFF.